This T cell receptor beta chain was found in a study of shared clonotypes between healthy human individuals. Each PCR replicate run on unsorted PBMC took in roughly 0.3 ug DNA, roughly 32,000 T cell genomes. Unsorted PBMC DNA went through sequencing on ten immunoSEQ deep assay plates. Clones were sequenced by immunoSEQ multiplex PCR, and TCRdb holds only the in-frame ones, with some missing. The data hold approximately 460,000 clones, with approximately 77% observed a single time. Each donor was a Caucasian adult residing in Nashville, Tennessee. Study findings and constraints: A small donor pool kept down the genetic and exposure-history diversity that was represented.

Trimming removed 5 bases at V and 4 bases at J, with 18 bases between. Per the germline V gene, CDR1 is MDHEN and CDR2 is SYDVKM. The CDR3 is made up of 15 amino acids. Turning to this clone: Its antigen is not known.

Sequenced sample: PBMCs. The receptor's source is a woman in her forties in good health. Some clones in this sample may be carry-over from other donors' samples. The chain couples TRBV28 to TRBJ2-7; D may be TRBD1 or TRBD2 (6 bases each). The CDR3 DNA follows: TGTGCCAGCAGTCTGGGGGGACACCTACCTTACGAGCAGTACTTC. Its translation: CASSLGGHLPYEQYF. Full variable domain (remainder filled in from reference TRBV28 and TRBJ2-7): DVKVTQSSRYLVKRTGEKVFLECVQDMDHENMFWYRQDPGLGLRLIYFSYDVKMKEKGDIPEGYSVSREKKERFSLILESASTNQTSMYLCASSLGGHLPYEQYFGPGTRLTVT.